This entry is about one TCR beta chain. The antigen remains unidentified. The sample belongs to a study of early T cells in non-severe SARS-CoV-2 infection. The wider study: The input, bulk RNA from unsorted whole blood, was sequenced, and chains were unpaired. Study-level points and caveats: Matching with VDJdb favored anti-spike CD8 responses (missing private and CD4 specificities).

Germline CDR1 is SQVTM and CDR2 is ANQGSEA. Trimming stripped 5 bases from V and 0 bases from J, with 15 bases between. The CDR3 length is 15 residues. The protocol attached unique molecular identifiers to individual cDNA molecules. TCRdb re-called the 5' RACE reads through MiXCR, storing one row per CDR3 protein. The table shows around 76,000 distinct CDR3 sequences, with 12% occurring only once. This chain links TRBV29-1 with TRBJ2-3; D is perhaps TRBD2 (6 bases). Input material: whole blood. The origin of this receptor is an adult who was a healthcare worker with PCR-confirmed SARS-CoV-2 infection or an uninfected control (not recorded which). This chain's CDR3 is CSVSARSGSTDTQYF. The CDR3 DNA is TGCAGCGTTTCGGCCCGGAGCGGGAGCACAGATACGCAGTATTTT.